The 6 T cell receptor beta chains presented below share a single source sample, sequenced in a study of shared clonotypes between healthy human individuals. CD45RO-negative CD8 cells positively selected for CCR7 made up the naive population, which excluded terminally differentiated effector memory CD45RA+ cells. Data came from immunoSEQ multiplex PCR; TCRdb stores just in-frame clones and leaves some out. Found here are about 2.2 million clones, around 93% of them singletons; the top ten hold less than 2%. The material sequenced was naive CD8+ T cells from PBMCs. These receptors were collected from a man aged 18 to 30 in good health. Some clones in this sample may be carry-over from other donors' samples.

The rearrangement uses TRBV7-9 and TRBJ1-1, with D unresolved. CDR1 SEHNR and CDR2 FQNEAQ come from the germline V gene (reference sequence). CDR3 size: 12 residues. V gave up 5 bases and J gave up 4 bases, with 8 bases separating them. CDR3 sequence (DNA): TGTGCCAGCAGCGGAGGAGGCACTGAAGCTTTCTTT. Translated: CASSGGGTEAFF.

The rearrangement links TRBV27 to TRBJ2-1, with TRBD1 matching 8 bases. With 3 bases clipped from V and 8 bases from J, the junction kept 9 bases outside the gene matches. The germline V gene encodes CDR1 MNHEY and CDR2 SMNVEV (reference sequence). This CDR3 has 15 amino acids. This CDR3 is CASSLYDRGGDEQFF. As DNA, the CDR3 is TGTGCCAGCAGTTTGTACGACAGGGGTGGAGATGAGCAGTTCTTC.

The J gene is TRBJ1-3, the V gene TRBV11-2; tentative D call: TRBD1 (5 bases). Trimming took off 11 bases at V and 0 bases at J, with 14 bases between the two ends. The CDR3 is made up of 14 amino acids. Per germline, CDR1 SGHAT and CDR2 FQNNGV. Here the CDR3 DNA reads TGTGCCGGGGCAGAGTTGAGCTCTGGAAACACCATATATTTT. This codes for CAGAELSSGNTIYF.

The V call is TRBV27, the J call TRBJ2-1; 13 nucleotides align to TRBD2. Trimming at V came to 5 bases and at J to 9 bases, leaving 7 bases not matched to a gene. The germline V gene has CDR1 MNHEY and CDR2 SMNVEV (reference sequence). The CDR3 contains 15 residues. The CDR3 sequence: CASSILAGGGGEQFF. DNA for the CDR3: TGTGCCAGCAGTATACTAGCGGGAGGGGGAGGTGAGCAGTTCTTC.

This clone was seen only a few times. This sequence joins TRBV6-5 and TRBJ1-1; maybe TRBD1 (6 bases). CDR1 is MNHEY, CDR2 SVGAGI, per germline. CDR3 length equals 12 residues. V was shortened by 7 bases and J by 0 bases, with 6 bases between the two germline ends. The CDR3 region has the DNA TGTGCCAGCAAGGGGGTGAACACTGAAGCTTTCTTT. The encoded protein is CASKGVNTEAFF.

Remarks on this clone: The same CDR3 can be traced to other DNA sequences in this sample. The chain is built from TRBV27 and TRBJ1-4; D remains unclear. The germline gives CDR1 MNHEY, CDR2 SMNVEV (reference sequence). V dropped 6 bases and J dropped 0 bases, with 8 bases sitting between them. The CDR3 spans 14 residues. CDR3 amino acids: CASSPRATNEKLFF. The CDR3 nucleotides are TGTGCCAGCAGCCCCCGAGCAACTAATGAAAAACTGTTTTTT.